Shown below are 16 T cell receptor beta chains from a single sample sequenced in a study of regulatory T cells in long-lasting Graves disease (dated by TCRdb to the early 2020s). The library was made by multiplex PCR. For sequencing, an Illumina HiSeq 4000 was employed. iRepertoire HTBI primers and Arm-PCR amplification of CDR3 regions were used to construct TCR beta libraries. TCRdb reprocessing: public reads trimmed at Q25 with fastp, clones called with MiXCR, in-frame beta chains kept. Each entry merges the rows of one CDR3 protein and shows their most common DNA and genes. This sample comprises some 350,000 distinct CDR3 sequences, around 16% of them detected only once. Of the sample, roughly 21% is held by the ten largest clones. The sample's time point label, in plain terms: newly diagnosed GD, antithyroid drugs for less than 3 months. For both TCR sequencing and RNA sequencing, RNA was extracted from PBMCs in TRIzol.

The data also belong to a second study, concerning T cells in Graves' hyperthyroidism and ophthalmopathy.

This material consisted of peripheral blood mononuclear cells (PBMCs), taken at new diagnosis, from a patient treated with antithyroid drugs. The receptors stem from a woman aged 18-29 years with Graves disease. Donor details come from another sample of the same person, matched by shared clones.

In its sample, this clonotype was seen many times. The chain carries TRBV11-2 and TRBJ1-2, with 11 bases that match TRBD1. Germline trimming cut 3 bases from V and 7 bases from J; bases unmatched to any gene: 7. The CDR3 is 15 amino acids. The V gene's germline CDR1 is SGHAT and CDR2 FQNNGV. The CDR3 is CASSFSGTGGSGYTF. The CDR3, as DNA: TGTGCCAGCAGCTTCTCCGGGACAGGGGGGTCTGGCTACACCTTC.

This clonotype was seen many times. This chain connects TRBV5-1 to TRBJ2-7; D possibly matches TRBD1 or TRBD2 (5 bases each). Germline values: CDR1 SGHRS, CDR2 YFSETQ. The V and J ends lost 4 bases and 3 bases respectively, with 20 bases between them. The CDR3 length is 16 residues. In DNA, the CDR3 is TGCGCCAGCAGCCCCCGAGCATCGGGGCTAAGCTACGAGCAGTACTTC. Protein product: CASSPRASGLSYEQYF.

This clonotype was recorded at least ten times. The V gene is TRBV5-1, the J gene TRBJ1-1; D not certain. V was pared by 4 bases and J by 1 base, with 11 bases between. Germline CDR1 SGHRS, CDR2 YFSETQ. The CDR3 length is 14 residues. CDR3 sequence (DNA): TGCGCCAGCAGCCCCGGTGTTTCGAACACTGAAGCTTTCTTT. Amino acid sequence: CASSPGVSNTEAFF.

This clonotype has ten or more counts. The junction shows a germline mismatch at one end, possibly a read error. The genes are TRBV5-1 and TRBJ2-3; TRBD2 aligns across 13 bases. Germline V gene data show CDR1 as SGHRS and CDR2 as YFSETQ. CDR3 length equals 16 residues. Here the CDR3 DNA reads TGTGCCAGCAGCTTAACTAGCGGGGGGGCCTCTTATACGCAGTATTTT. Residues: CASSLTSGGASYTQYF.

This clonotype has at least ten counts. V is TRBV14 and J is TRBJ1-2; D possibly corresponds to TRBD1 (5 bases). The germline V and J ends were trimmed by 0 bases and 5 bases, with 7 bases remaining between them. Germline V lookup: CDR1 SGHDN, CDR2 FVKESK. This CDR3 region has 13 residues. In nucleotides, the CDR3 is TGTGCCAGCAGCCAAGATCCAGGGTATGGCTACACCTTC. It specifies CASSQDPGYGYTF.

V usage is TRBV6-1 and J usage is TRBJ2-7, with D unresolved. V was clipped by 0 bases and J by 2 bases, with 8 bases between them. There are 14 residues in the CDR3. Germline lookup yields CDR1 MNHNS and CDR2 SASEGT. The CDR3 protein is CASSEAPAPYEQYF. The CDR3 DNA reads TGTGCCAGCAGTGAAGCACCAGCCCCCTACGAGCAGTACTTC.

This clonotype was detected many times. The chain has TRBV28 and TRBJ2-1, with 9 bases matching TRBD2. The germline V gene has CDR1 MDHEN and CDR2 SYDVKM. V trimming: 6 bases; J trimming: 4 bases; junction bases outside the gene matches: 10. The CDR3 sequence is 16 residues long. The CDR3 bases are TGTGCCAGCAGCAAGGGCGGGGGGGCCATTTACAATGAGCAGTTCTTC. It yields the protein CASSKGGGAIYNEQFF.

This clonotype has ten or more counts. The chain recombines TRBV4-1 with TRBJ2-3, with D unclear. Trimming took off 0 bases at V and 6 bases at J, with 10 bases between the two ends. Looked up from germline, CDR1 is MGHRA and CDR2 is YSYEKL. The CDR3 has 14 residues. The CDR3 is CASSQDQPGDTQYF. CDR3 DNA: TGCGCCAGCAGCCAAGATCAACCGGGCGATACGCAGTATTTT.

This clonotype appeared many times. The V gene is TRBV5-1, the J gene TRBJ2-5, with 7 bases lining up with TRBD1. Germline V lookup: CDR1 SGHRS, CDR2 YFSETQ. V gave up 4 bases and J gave up 4 bases; unmatched junction bases: 4. This CDR3 comprises 13 residues. The CDR3 region is CASSARQGETQYF. CDR3 DNA: TGCGCCAGCAGCGCTCGACAGGGAGAGACCCAGTACTTC. Complete variable domain (other parts from reference TRBV5-1 and TRBJ2-5): KAGVTQTPRYLIKTRGQQVTLSCSPISGHRSVSWYQQTPGQGLQFLFEYFSETQRNKGNFPGRFSGRQFSNSRSEMNVSTLELGDSALYLCASSARQGETQYFGPGTRLLVL.

This clonotype came up a few times. This chain uses TRBV24-1 with TRBJ2-3; 8 bases map to TRBD1. After removal of 3 bases from V and 2 bases from J, the junction contained 9 bases not matched to a gene. The CDR3 totals 17 residues. The germline CDR1 and CDR2 sequences are KGHDR and SFDVKD. The CDR3 protein is CATSDVRTGHVTDTQYF. The CDR3 bases are TGTGCCACCAGTGATGTACGGACAGGGCATGTCACAGATACGCAGTATTTT.

This clonotype came up many times. V usage is TRBV2 and J usage is TRBJ2-1, with 7 bases matching TRBD1. Germline assignment: CDR1 SNHLY and CDR2 FYNNEI. The CDR3 covers 15 residues. V lost 5 bases and J lost 7; bases outside the gene matches: 11. The CDR3 loop is CASSLFGQAGNEQFF. CDR3 nucleotides: TGTGCCAGCAGTCTATTTGGACAGGCCGGGAATGAGCAGTTCTTC.

The table lists this clonotype with many counts. The genes are TRBV18 and TRBJ2-1, with a tentative D call TRBD1 (6 bases). Trimming took 3 bases from V and 0 from J, leaving 12 bases between them. Germline V gene data show CDR1 as KGHSH and CDR2 as LQKENI. The CDR3 runs to 16 residues. The CDR3: CASSPNRASSYNEQFF. For the CDR3, the DNA is TGTGCCAGCTCACCCAACAGGGCTAGCTCCTACAATGAGCAGTTCTTC.

This clonotype was seen ten or more times. The chain has TRBV6-1 and TRBJ1-1; possibly TRBD1 for D (6 bases). The CDR3 runs to 15 residues. Germline V lookup: CDR1 MNHNS, CDR2 SASEGT. V shed 8 bases and J shed 4 bases, with 20 bases lying between them. CDR3 DNA: TGTGCCAGCGGGGGGGGGGCGCAATTGGGCACTGAAGCTTTCTTT. It translates to CASGGGAQLGTEAFF.

This clonotype was picked up a small number of times. V and J are TRBV5-4 and TRBJ1-2; 8 positions match TRBD1. Germline V lookup: CDR1 SGHNT, CDR2 YYREEE (reference sequence). V gave up 4 bases and J gave up 8 bases; unmatched junction bases: 10. The CDR3 has 14 amino acids. The CDR3 loop is CASSLETGARGYTF. As DNA, the CDR3 is TGTGCCAGCAGCCTCGAGACAGGGGCGAGAGGCTACACCTTC.

About this clonotype: A much larger clonotype is one base distant, so this may be a read error. This chain connects TRBV2 to TRBJ1-1; D is perhaps TRBD1 (5 bases). The germline V gene has CDR1 SNHLY and CDR2 FYNNEI. CDR3 length: 12 amino acids. Here the CDR3 DNA reads TGTGCCAGCGGTGAGCGGGACTTGGAGGCTTTCTTT. Translating gives CASGERDLEAFF.

This clonotype was seen ten or more times. The V and J genes are TRBV3-1 and TRBJ1-1; D remains unclear. Germline loops: CDR1 LGHDT, CDR2 YNNKEL (reference sequence). V gave up 1 base and J gave up 1 base, with 1 base separating them. The length of the CDR3 is 12 residues. The CDR3 here is CASSQGNTEAFF. The CDR3 coding sequence is TGTGCCAGCAGCCAAGGGAACACTGAAGCTTTCTTT.